The entry that follows covers one T cell receptor (beta chain) sequence. TCRdb reprocessed the reads with MiXCR, giving one entry per CDR3 protein. The table has under 800,000 distinct CDR3 sequences, more than 20% seen once; the top ten hold 6.5% to 10%. CDR3 length equals 15 residues. V was pared by 3 bases and J by 3 bases, with 4 bases of the junction left unmatched. In germline, CDR1 is SGHVS, CDR2 FQNEAQ. The sample is drawn from a study of T cell repertoires in cytomegalovirus infection. What was sequenced was CD8+ T cells from PBMCs. The rearrangement uses TRBV7-8 and TRBJ1-3; TRBD1 matches 8 bases. This receptor was obtained from a human donor in good health (CMV status not recorded). Some clones in this sample may be carry-over from other donors' samples. CDR3 coding DNA: TGTGCCAGCAGCTTTGGACAGGGCGTTGGAAACACCATATATTTT. Protein sequence: CASSFGQGVGNTIYF. Full variable domain (rest looked up from reference TRBV7-8 and TRBJ1-3): GAGVSQSPRYKVAKRGQDVALRCDPISGHVSLFWYQQALGQGPEFLTYFQNEAQLDKSGLPSDRFFAERPEGSVSTLKIQRTQQEDSAVYLCASSFGQGVGNTIYFGEGSWLTVV.